This T cell receptor beta chain was recorded in a study of T cells after yellow fever vaccination. Study conclusions and caveats: Shared CD4/CD8 clonotypes were a small share, likely from convergent recombination. Reappearing after the booster were most of the clones from primary vaccination (roughly 96% CD4, about 88% CD8). Abundant clonotypes from the bulk population could contaminate FACS-sorted repertoires.

V lost 3 bases, J lost 5 bases, and 9 bases lay in between. The CDR3 contains 13 residues. Germline assignment: CDR1 SGHDT and CDR2 YYEEEE. This clonotype has more than one count but fewer than ten. The antigen remains undetermined. TCR cDNA was made by 5'RACE template switching, adding a universal primer site and UMIs. Using its own MiXCR run on the 5' RACE reads, TCRdb lists one record per CDR3 protein. The data contain about 400,000 distinct CDR3 sequences, under 7.5% of them singletons. The source is a man aged 30 to 39 who received the YFV17D yellow fever vaccine. This rearrangement joins TRBV5-6 to TRBJ2-1; possibly TRBD1 for D (6 bases). The source was PBMCs, collected 5 days after the yellow fever booster vaccination. The CDR3 DNA is TGTGCCAGCAGCTGGAACAGGGACAATGAGCAGTTCTTC. It codes for CASSWNRDNEQFF.